This TCR beta chain was found in a study of metastatic and nonmetastatic thyroid tumors. Overall study context: Repertoires from blood and tumor or nodule tissue of malignant and benign thyroid patients were compared. The study, taken as a whole, reports: Within blood and tumor, benign nodules reportedly had significantly lower TCR beta diversity than malignant thyroid tumors did.

V shed 3 bases, J shed 3 bases, and the junction held 7 bases outside the gene matches. This CDR3 spans 15 amino acids. Germline V gene data show CDR1 as MDHEN and CDR2 as SYDVKM. Patients were all untreated before their thyroid surgery. Via MiXCR, TCRdb re-called the PCR reads. The sample has 30,000 to 40,000 clones, under 20% seen once. This clone was seen ten or more times. Its antigen is unknown. The chain recombines TRBV28 with TRBJ1-2; 7 positions match TRBD1. The sequencing sample was made of blood. The origin of this receptor is a female donor with papillary thyroid cancer or a benign thyroid nodule (not recorded which). Some clones in this sample may be carry-over from other donors' samples. CDR3 coding DNA: TGTGCCAGCAGTTTGGGGAGGGGGCGAGACTATGGCTACACCTTC. The encoded protein is CASSLGRGRDYGYTF.